This T cell receptor beta chain stems from a study of cytomegalovirus exposure and HLA in healthy donors. Between the trimmed V and J ends, which lost 5 bases and 0 bases, there was a span of 7 bases. The CDR3 consists of 13 residues. Looked up from germline, CDR1 is WNHNN and CDR2 is SYGVQD (reference sequence). The study ran its PCR with 60 Vbeta and 13 Jbeta primers. Measured with immunoSEQ multiplex PCR; TCRdb has only the in-frame clones, and not every one. The table gives approximately 100,000 clones; the top ten clones make up 3% to 3.5% of it. What was sequenced was PBMCs. The source is a man aged 40-55 years in good health and CMV-seronegative. V usage is TRBV10-1 and J usage is TRBJ1-1; D gene uncertain. The CDR3, as DNA: TGCGCCAGCAGTCCGCAGGTGAACACTGAAGCTTTCTTT. This translates into CASSPQVNTEAFF.